This TCR beta chain was recorded in a study of response to subunit inactivated influenza vaccine. The study, taken as a whole, reports: Each seasonal influenza vaccination, the authors suggested, recruits few new T cells.

Worth noting for this clonotype: Its antigen is unknown.

The length of the CDR3 is 12 residues. Trimming stripped 6 bases from V and 0 bases from J, with 6 bases between. Germline CDR1 and CDR2: MNHEY and SMNVEV (reference sequence). Each CDR3 protein is one row after TCRdb ran MiXCR on the RT-PCR reads. The data contain about 150,000 distinct CDR3 sequences, about 10% of them seen just once; the ten biggest clones take up approximately 39%. V usage is TRBV27 and J usage is TRBJ2-7, with D unclear. The TCR originated in a man aged 50-75 years who received an inactivated influenza vaccine. This specimen was CD8+ T cells sorted from PBMCs, taken around 2 years after vaccination. The CDR3 sequence is CASRTPSYEQYF. CDR3 in DNA: TGTGCCAGCAGAACCCCCTCCTACGAGCAGTACTTC.